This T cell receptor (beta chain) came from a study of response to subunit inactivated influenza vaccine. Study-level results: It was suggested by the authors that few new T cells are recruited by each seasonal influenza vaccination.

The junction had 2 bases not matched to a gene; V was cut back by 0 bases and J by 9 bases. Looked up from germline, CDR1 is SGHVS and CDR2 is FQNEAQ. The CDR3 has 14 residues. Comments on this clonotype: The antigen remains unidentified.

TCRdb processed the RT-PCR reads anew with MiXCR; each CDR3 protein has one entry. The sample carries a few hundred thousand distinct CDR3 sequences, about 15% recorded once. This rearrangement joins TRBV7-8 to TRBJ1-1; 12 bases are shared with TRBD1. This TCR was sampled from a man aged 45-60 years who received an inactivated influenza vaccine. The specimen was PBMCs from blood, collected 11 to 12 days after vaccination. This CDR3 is CASSLAGQGAKAFF. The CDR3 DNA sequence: TGTGCCAGCAGCTTAGCGGGACAGGGGGCTAAAGCTTTCTTT.